Presented here are 2 T cell receptor beta chains from one specimen sequenced in a study of T cell responses to AZD1222 COVID-19 vaccine. Profiled with immunoSEQ multiplex PCR; TCRdb holds only in-frame clones, not every one. Here the sample spans about 100,000 clones, 70% to 90% being singletons. The source was peripheral blood, collected on day 0 of AZD1222 vaccination. These receptors all come from an adult in good health.

The V gene is TRBV12-3 or TRBV12-4, the J gene TRBJ2-5; 8 bases line up with TRBD1. The CDR3 length is 12 residues. The V segment lost 6 bases and the J segment 5 bases; nucleotides outside the gene matches: 2. The CDR3, as DNA: TGTGCCAGCAGCTCAGGGGGCGAGACCCAGTACTTC. Residues: CASSSGGETQYF.

This clone appeared once. CDR3 nucleotide sequence: TGTGCCATCACCCCAGGCGGAGGTGCGGACATATACAATGAGCAGTTCTTC. Translated: CAITPGGGADIYNEQFF. J is TRBJ2-1 and V is TRBV10-3; perhaps D is TRBD1 or TRBD2 (5 bases each). The CDR3 has 17 amino acids. The ends were cut back, 7 bases at V and 4 bases at J, with 23 bases in the middle. CDR1 is ENHRY and CDR2 is SYGVKD in the germline V gene.